A single sample is the source of the 30 T cell receptor beta chains below, sequenced in a study of T cells in Graves' hyperthyroidism and ophthalmopathy. Authors of the study amplified TCR beta CDR3 regions from RNA transcripts. An initial round of RT-PCR targeting the TCR CDR3 relied on the HTBI primer set. TCRdb used MiXCR to reprocess the multiplex PCR reads, holding one entry per CDR3 protein. The sample yields hundreds of thousands of distinct CDR3 sequences, roughly 14% seen once. Sequenced material: blood. The origin of the receptors is a woman aged 18-30 years with Graves' hyperthyroidism.

This clonotype was observed a few times. The rearrangement uses TRBV4-1 and TRBJ1-6; TRBD1 is a possible D gene (5 bases). Trimming took 1 base from V and 7 from J, leaving 23 bases between them. Germline CDR1 MGHRA, CDR2 YSYEKL. This CDR3 contains 19 residues. CDR3 nucleotides: TGCGCCAGCAGCCAAGGCAGGGCCACTGCGCGAGGGTCAAATTCACCCCTCCACTTT. This codes for CASSQGRATARGSNSPLHF.

This CDR3 reads CASSKSSGGQETQYF. In nucleotides, the CDR3 is TGTGCCAGCAGCAAGAGTAGCGGGGGCCAAGAGACCCAGTACTTC. J is TRBJ2-5 and V is TRBV7-9; 9 positions match TRBD2. Germline CDR1 and CDR2: SEHNR and FQNEAQ (reference sequence). Trimming removed 5 bases from V and 1 base from J; junction bases left unmatched: 5. The CDR3 spans 15 residues.

This clonotype has more than one count but fewer than ten. The chain links TRBV6-1 to TRBJ2-1; TRBD1 matches at 9 bases. Germline V CDR1 and CDR2: MNHNS, SASEGT. V lost 6 bases, J lost 8 bases, and 5 bases stayed unmatched. There are 13 residues in the CDR3. In nucleotides, the CDR3 is TGTGCCAGCAGAGGGACAGGGATAGATGAGCAGTTCTTC. Protein product: CASRGTGIDEQFF.

This chain joins TRBV24-1 and TRBJ2-5; tentative D call: TRBD2 (6 bases). Per the germline V gene, CDR1 is KGHDR and CDR2 is SFDVKD. The CDR3 spans 15 residues. V was cut by 2 bases and J by 2 bases, with 11 bases left in between. As DNA, the CDR3 is TGTGCCACCAGTGATTCGGGACTGCTACAAGAGACCCAGTACTTC. This encodes CATSDSGLLQETQYF.

This clonotype was seen a few times. The V call is TRBV2, the J call TRBJ1-5; D gene uncertain. CDR1 is SNHLY, CDR2 FYNNEI, per germline. CDR3 size: 13 residues. Between the trimmed V and J ends, which lost 8 bases and 2 bases, there was a span of 10 bases. CDR3 region: CASCLFGNQPQHF. The CDR3 DNA reads TGTGCCAGCTGTCTATTCGGCAATCAGCCCCAGCATTTT.

This clonotype was seen at least ten times. The chain joins TRBV7-2 to TRBJ1-5; D uncertain. The CDR3 totals 15 residues. Germline values: CDR1 SGHTA, CDR2 FQGNSA. Trimming left V 1 base short and J 3 bases short, with 10 bases between. The CDR3 loop is CASSLVVGYNQPQHF. The CDR3 bases are TGTGCCAGCAGCTTAGTGGTCGGGTACAATCAGCCCCAGCATTTT.

This clonotype was detected a few times. CDR3 DNA: TGTGCCAGCAGCCCCGGCGGGGCAGGTCAGTACTTC. Translating it yields CASSPGGAGQYF. The V call is TRBV5-5, the J call TRBJ2-5; a possible D gene is TRBD2 (6 bases). CDR1 and CDR2 (germline): SGHKS, YYEKEE (reference sequence). The CDR3 runs 12 residues. V lost 4 bases and J lost 11, with 15 bases in between.

This clonotype was recorded a few times. The chain couples TRBV2 to TRBJ2-2; TRBD2 matches at 10 bases. This CDR3 region has 14 residues. From germline, CDR1 is SNHLY and CDR2 FYNNEI. The V and J ends lost 10 bases and 6 bases, in that order; junction bases with no gene match: 8. The DNA of the CDR3 is TGTGCCACCAGCGGGAGGGCCGGAGCCGGGGAGCTGTTTTTT. Translating gives CATSGRAGAGELFF.

The chain employs TRBV29-1 and TRBJ2-7, with 10 bases fitting TRBD1. After removal of 2 bases from V and 5 bases from J, the junction contained 3 bases not matched to a gene. Per germline, CDR1 SQVTM and CDR2 ANQGSEA. The CDR3 is 13 amino acids. The CDR3 bases are TGCAGCGTTGAATGGGACAGGGGCAACGAGCAGTACTTC. It yields the protein CSVEWDRGNEQYF.

Remarks on this clonotype: A much larger clone is a single base away; this may be a read error. The chain is built from TRBV11-2 and TRBJ1-1; tentative D call: TRBD1 (6 bases). This CDR3 spans 12 amino acids. V was trimmed by 0 bases and J by 10 bases, leaving 9 bases between them. Germline V lookup: CDR1 SGHAT, CDR2 FQNNGV. CDR3 bases: TGTGCCAGCAGCTTAGAACAGGGTGCAGCTTTCTTT. It yields the protein CASSLEQGAAFF.

This clonotype was seen ten or more times. The chain is built from TRBV11-3 and TRBJ2-7; 7 bases agree with TRBD1. Germline V CDR1 and CDR2: SGHNT, YENEEA. V shed 3 bases and J 3 bases; nucleotides not matched to a gene: 8. The CDR3 is made up of 15 amino acids. CDR3: CASSLGSGQLYEQYF. As DNA, the CDR3 is TGTGCCAGCAGCTTGGGTTCGGGACAGCTCTACGAGCAGTACTTC.

This clonotype was detected a few times. This chain connects TRBV28 to TRBJ1-6; D is ambiguous. The CDR3 length is 19 residues. CDR1 MDHEN and CDR2 SYDVKM come from the germline V gene. Trimming shortened V by 1 base and J by 4 bases, and 20 bases separated the two germline ends. The CDR3 region is CASSLYRPRGGGYNSPLHF. For the CDR3, the DNA is TGTGCCAGCAGTTTATATAGGCCCCGGGGAGGAGGGTATAATTCACCCCTCCACTTT.

This clonotype was detected ten times or more. The rearrangement links TRBV2 to TRBJ2-1; the match to TRBD1 covers 9 bases. J lost 9 bases, V lost 5 bases, and 5 bases had no gene match. This CDR3 comprises 13 residues. Per germline, CDR1 SNHLY and CDR2 FYNNEI. Written as DNA, the CDR3 is TGTGCCAGCAGTCCGGACAGGGGCGGTGAGCAGTTCTTC. Amino acid sequence: CASSPDRGGEQFF.

This clonotype was detected a few times. The V call is TRBV5-4, the J call TRBJ1-1; TRBD1 matches 9 bases. This CDR3 spans 16 amino acids. With V trimmed by 5 bases and J by 4 bases, 12 bases remained unmatched. Germline CDR1 SGHNT, CDR2 YYREEE (reference sequence). The CDR3 reads CASREGQGILVTEAFF. The DNA of the CDR3 is TGTGCCAGCAGGGAGGGACAGGGAATTTTGGTCACTGAAGCTTTCTTT.

This clonotype occurred many times. This chain joins TRBV2 and TRBJ2-1; D possibly uses TRBD1 or TRBD2 (6 bases each). Trimming removed 4 bases at V and 5 bases at J, with 12 bases between. Germline assignment: CDR1 SNHLY and CDR2 FYNNEI. There are 14 residues in the CDR3. For the CDR3, the DNA is TGTGCCAGCAGTGTCTGGAGGGACAACAATGAGCAGTTCTTC. This gives the protein CASSVWRDNNEQFF.

The J gene is TRBJ2-1, the V gene TRBV29-1; 7 bases fit TRBD1. J gave up 5 bases and V 7 bases, and 8 bases lay outside the gene matches. The CDR3 has 13 amino acids. Germline assignment: CDR1 SQVTM and CDR2 ANQGSEA. CDR3 sequence: CSARTGYNNEQFF. The DNA of the CDR3 is TGCAGCGCAAGGACAGGCTACAACAATGAGCAGTTCTTC.

In its sample, this clonotype was seen many times. This chain connects TRBV28 to TRBJ2-5; 9 positions agree with TRBD1. Germline CDR1 is MDHEN and CDR2 is SYDVKM. CDR3 length: 16 amino acids. V gave up 5 bases and J gave up 5 bases; unmatched junction bases: 12. The CDR3 reads CASSPQGTGIWETQYF. DNA for the CDR3: TGTGCCAGCAGTCCCCAAGGGACAGGGATTTGGGAGACCCAGTACTTC.

This clonotype was observed at least ten times. This sequence joins TRBV6-2 or TRBV6-3 and TRBJ2-5; 8 bases agree with TRBD2. Germline V gene sequence: CDR1 MNHEY, CDR2 SVGEGT. This CDR3 is 18 amino acids long. The V segment lost 4 bases and the J segment 1 base; nucleotides outside the gene matches: 14. CDR3 nucleotides: TGTGCCAGCAGTTCATTCGCGGGGGGTCCTCGCAGCCAAGAGACCCAGTACTTC. Protein: CASSSFAGGPRSQETQYF.

This clonotype has ten or more counts. The chain couples TRBV5-1 to TRBJ1-1; unclear D gene. Trimming cost V 5 bases and J 1 base, with 15 bases left between them. Germline lookup yields CDR1 SGHRS and CDR2 YFSETQ. This CDR3 is 15 amino acids long. CDR3 protein: CASSIRSRKNTEAFF. The CDR3 coding sequence is TGCGCCAGCAGTATCCGATCCAGAAAGAACACTGAAGCTTTCTTT. The whole variable domain, remainder taken from reference TRBV5-1 and TRBJ1-1, is KAGVTQTPRYLIKTRGQQVTLSCSPISGHRSVSWYQQTPGQGLQFLFEYFSETQRNKGNFPGRFSGRQFSNSRSEMNVSTLELGDSALYLCASSIRSRKNTEAFFGQGTRLTVV.

In this sample, this clonotype turned up a few times. V is TRBV27 and J is TRBJ1-5; 8 bases match TRBD1. Germline V gives CDR1 MNHEY, CDR2 SMNVEV (reference sequence). With V trimmed by 4 bases and J by 2 bases, 7 bases remained unmatched. This CDR3 has 16 residues. CDR3 nucleotides: TGTGCCAGCAGTTCACGGACAGGGTCCCGCAATCAGCCCCAGCATTTT. Its protein product is CASSSRTGSRNQPQHF.

The chain uses TRBV6-1 and TRBJ1-5, with D hard to call. This CDR3 comprises 11 residues. V lost 2 bases and J lost 5, with 1 base in between. CDR1 MNHNS and CDR2 SASEGT come from the germline V gene. This chain's CDR3 is CASSEYQPQHF. DNA of the CDR3: TGTGCCAGCAGTGAATATCAGCCCCAGCATTTT.

The V call is TRBV10-3, the J call TRBJ2-1; 13 bases map to TRBD2. CDR1 ENHRY and CDR2 SYGVKD come from the germline V gene. The CDR3 has 18 amino acids. The junction had 9 bases not matched to a gene; V was cut back by 2 bases and J by 5 bases. Here the CDR3 DNA reads TGTGCCATCAGTGAGGGACTAGCGGGAGAACGGTTGAACAATGAGCAGTTCTTC. Encoded protein: CAISEGLAGERLNNEQFF.

Many counts were recorded for this clonotype. The rearrangement joins TRBV20-1 to TRBJ2-7; 7 nucleotides align to TRBD2. The CDR3 has 15 amino acids. V dropped 0 bases and J dropped 6; count of bases not matched to a gene: 11. Looked up from germline, CDR1 is DFQATT and CDR2 is SNEGSKA (reference sequence). The CDR3 sequence is CSARDPRRERGEQYF. For the CDR3, the DNA is TGCAGTGCTAGAGACCCCCGGCGGGAGAGAGGCGAGCAGTACTTC.

The rearrangement links TRBV20-1 to TRBJ2-5, with 8 bases fitting TRBD2. The CDR3 runs 16 residues. Germline V gene data show CDR1 as DFQATT and CDR2 as SNEGSKA (reference sequence). V lost 3 bases, J lost 3 bases, and 12 bases stayed unmatched. The CDR3 loop reads CSASSPWREAEETQYF. Written as DNA, the CDR3 is TGCAGTGCTAGTTCTCCCTGGCGGGAGGCCGAAGAGACCCAGTACTTC.

The chain couples TRBV10-1 to TRBJ1-1, with D possibly matching TRBD1 (5 bases). The germline V gene encodes CDR1 WNHNN and CDR2 SYGVQD (reference sequence). With 4 bases removed from V and 0 bases from J, the gap between germline ends came to 12 bases. The CDR3 has 15 residues. The DNA for the CDR3 is TGCGCCAGCAGTGCCCTCGGGACGGTGAACACTGAAGCTTTCTTT. Encoded protein: CASSALGTVNTEAFF.

This clonotype was recorded a few times. A much larger clone differs from this one at a single base, so this may be a read error. V and J are TRBV12-3 or TRBV12-4 and TRBJ1-1; D gene ambiguous. CDR3 length: 14 residues. The V end lost 5 bases, the J end lost 4 bases, and 14 bases lay between the germline ends. This CDR3 is CASSPPGRGTEAFF. The CDR3, as DNA: TGTGCCAGCAGTCCTCCCGGTCGGGGCACTGAAGCTTTCTTT.

This clonotype was detected ten times or more. As DNA, the CDR3 is TGTGCCAGCACCGGCAGGGGGGGCCGGGGAGATACGCAGTATTTT. Amino acids: CASTGRGGRGDTQYF. The V call is TRBV2, the J call TRBJ2-3; the D gene could be TRBD1 or TRBD2 (7 bases each). In germline, CDR1 is SNHLY, CDR2 FYNNEI. The germline V and J ends were trimmed by 7 bases and 5 bases, with 19 bases remaining between them. This CDR3 is built from 15 residues.

This clonotype was counted ten times or more. The chain combines TRBV11-2 with TRBJ2-1, with D unresolved. The germline V gene has CDR1 SGHAT and CDR2 FQNNGV. V was trimmed by 5 bases and J by 0 bases, leaving 11 bases between them. There are 15 residues in the CDR3. The CDR3 nucleotides are TGTGCCAGCAGCCCAAGGTCCAGCTCCTACAATGAGCAGTTCTTC. Translated, it gives CASSPRSSSYNEQFF.

This chain uses TRBV9 with TRBJ2-1, with a tentative D call TRBD2 (5 bases). The germline V gene encodes CDR1 SGDLS and CDR2 YYNGEE. The CDR3 is 14 residues long. The V end was cut by 0 bases, the J end by 7 bases, with 11 bases between. DNA of the CDR3: TGTGCCAGCAGCGTAGCACTAGTCGTTAATGAGCAGTTCTTC. As protein: CASSVALVVNEQFF.

This clonotype was counted between two and nine times. The V and J genes are TRBV28 and TRBJ2-3, with D possibly called TRBD1 or TRBD2 (5 bases each). Germline CDR1 reads MDHEN; CDR2 reads SYDVKM. V dropped 2 bases and J dropped 10 bases, with 10 bases sitting between them. The CDR3 covers 12 residues. The DNA for the CDR3 is TGTGCCAGCAGTTTAACTGGGACGGCGCAGTATTTT. It is translated as CASSLTGTAQYF.